This T cell receptor (beta chain) originates from a study of cytomegalovirus exposure and HLA in healthy donors. Overall study results and limits: Listed as cytomegalovirus-associated were 164 TCR beta chains.

This clone has just one count. Its matching antigen is unknown. Sequencing used immunoSEQ multiplex PCR; TCRdb keeps in-frame clones, though not all of them. This sample carries over 120,000 clones, 80% to 90% of them seen once, and the ten largest clones take roughly 4.8%. Trimming took 8 bases from V and 3 from J, leaving 14 bases between them. The CDR3 has 14 residues. Germline CDR1 is MGHRA and CDR2 is YSYEKL. This clonotype was obtained from a man aged 18 to 29 in good health and CMV-seropositive. The sample comprised PBMCs. This chain connects TRBV4-1 to TRBJ2-1; D remains unclear. CDR3 coding DNA: TGCGCCAGCTGTCGACAAAAAGACTACAATGAGCAGTTCTTC. This codes for CASCRQKDYNEQFF.